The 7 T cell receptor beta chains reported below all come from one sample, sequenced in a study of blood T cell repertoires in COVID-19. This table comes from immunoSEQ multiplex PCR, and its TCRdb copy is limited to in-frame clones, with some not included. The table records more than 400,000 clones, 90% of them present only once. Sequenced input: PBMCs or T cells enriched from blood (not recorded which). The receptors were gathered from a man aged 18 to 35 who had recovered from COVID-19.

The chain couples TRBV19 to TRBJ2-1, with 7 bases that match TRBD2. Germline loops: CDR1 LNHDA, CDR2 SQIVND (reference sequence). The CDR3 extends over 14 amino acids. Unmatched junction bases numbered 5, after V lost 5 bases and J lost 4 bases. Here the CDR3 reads CASSLGGIYNEQFF. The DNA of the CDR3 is TGTGCCAGTAGTTTGGGGGGGATTTACAATGAGCAGTTCTTC.

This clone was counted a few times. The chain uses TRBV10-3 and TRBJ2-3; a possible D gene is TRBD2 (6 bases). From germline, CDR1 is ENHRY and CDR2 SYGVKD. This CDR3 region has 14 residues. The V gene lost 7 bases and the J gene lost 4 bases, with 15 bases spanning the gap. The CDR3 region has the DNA TGTGCCATCACCGCCTCGGGGGAGGCAGATACGCAGTATTTT. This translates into CAITASGEADTQYF.

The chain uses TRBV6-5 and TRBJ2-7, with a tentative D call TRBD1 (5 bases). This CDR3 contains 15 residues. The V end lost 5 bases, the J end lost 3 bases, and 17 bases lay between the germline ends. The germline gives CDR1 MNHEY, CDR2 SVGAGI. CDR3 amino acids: CASSPIRGRVYEQYF. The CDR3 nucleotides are TGTGCCAGCAGTCCAATTAGAGGCAGGGTCTACGAGCAGTACTTC.

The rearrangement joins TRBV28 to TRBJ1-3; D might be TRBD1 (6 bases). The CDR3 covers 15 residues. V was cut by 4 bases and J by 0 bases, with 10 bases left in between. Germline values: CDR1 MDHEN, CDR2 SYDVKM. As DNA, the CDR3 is TGTGCCAGCAGTTATCTACAGGGCTCTGGAAACACCATATATTTT. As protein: CASSYLQGSGNTIYF.

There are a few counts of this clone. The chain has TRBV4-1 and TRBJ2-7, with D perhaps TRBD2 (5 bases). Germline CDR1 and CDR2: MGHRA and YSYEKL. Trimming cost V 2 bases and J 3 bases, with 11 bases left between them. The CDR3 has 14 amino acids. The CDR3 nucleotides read TGCGCCAGCAGCCAACTTACTAGAGTCTACGAGCAGTACTTC. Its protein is CASSQLTRVYEQYF.

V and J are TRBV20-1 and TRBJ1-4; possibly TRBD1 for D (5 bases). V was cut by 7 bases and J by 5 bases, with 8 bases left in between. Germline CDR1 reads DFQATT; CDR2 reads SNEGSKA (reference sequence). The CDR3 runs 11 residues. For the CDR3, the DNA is TGCAGTGGCAGGGTAAATGAAAAACTGTTTTTT. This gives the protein CSGRVNEKLFF.

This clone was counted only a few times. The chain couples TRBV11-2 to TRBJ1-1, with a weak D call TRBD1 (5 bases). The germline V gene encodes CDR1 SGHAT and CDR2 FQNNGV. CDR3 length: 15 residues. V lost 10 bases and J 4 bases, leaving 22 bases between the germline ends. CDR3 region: CATHGIRGLSTEAFF. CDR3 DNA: TGTGCCACCCACGGTATTAGGGGACTGAGCACTGAAGCTTTCTTT.